This is a list of T cell receptor beta chains from one sample in a study of T cells in narcolepsy. Repertoires were generated with immunoSEQ multiplex PCR, while TCRdb's copy carries only in-frame clones and drops some. The top ten hold about 0.64% of the sample, which has fewer than 40,000 clones, around 86% seen once. Sequenced input: memory (CD45RA-) CD4+ T cells from blood. These receptors all come from a human donor in good health. Each CDR3 is given with its conserved first and last residue. Each record gives: V gene, J gene, clone size, D gene, CDR3 DNA, CDR3 protein. D genes are given only for firm matches. Only part of the rows carry a size: once, few, many, or a class if the clone is expanded.

TRBV28	TRBJ2-5	.	.	TGTGCTAGCAGCGATGGCAGGGAGACCCAGTACTTC	CASSDGRETQYF
TRBV27	TRBJ2-5	once	TRBD2	TGTGCCAGCAGTTTTTCGGAGCGGGGGGGCCGGGAGACCCAGTACTTC	CASSFSERGGRETQYF
TRBV29-1	TRBJ2-2	few	TRBD1	TGCAGCGTTGAGGGGACAGGGGGCTCCGGGGAGCTGTTTTTT	CSVEGTGGSGELFF
TRBV2	TRBJ1-6	.	.	TGTGCCAGCAGCCTACAGGGTTTGACTGGGGATTCACCCCTCCACTTT	CASSLQGLTGDSPLHF
TRBV5-1	TRBJ2-3	.	TRBD2	TGCGCCAGCAGCTCGTGGTCGGTAGAGCGGGGGCCCACAGATACGCAGTATTTT	CASSSWSVERGPTDTQYF
TRBV28	TRBJ1-2	few	.	TGTGCCAGCAGCCGGGGAGTCGAGGGACCTTATGGCTACACCTTC	CASSRGVEGPYGYTF
TRBV7-2	TRBJ2-1	.	.	TGTGCCAGCAGCTTAGGGGGGATTACGGCGAATGAGCAGTTCTTC	CASSLGGITANEQFF
TRBV19	TRBJ1-1	.	TRBD1	TGTGCCAGTACTCGTGACAGGGGGCCGAACACTGAAGCTTTCTTT	CASTRDRGPNTEAFF
TRBV6-5	TRBJ1-2	few	.	TGTGCCAGCAGTAGAGACGGGTTATATGGCTACACCTTC	CASSRDGLYGYTF
TRBV6-4	TRBJ2-1	.	TRBD2	TGTGCCAGCAGTGATCTCCTTAGCGGGGGGGAGCAGTTCTTC	CASSDLLSGGEQFF
TRBV7-8	TRBJ2-7	few	.	TGTGCCAGCAGCTTAATAGGTGGAGGGGAGCAGTACTTC	CASSLIGGGEQYF
TRBV19	TRBJ2-1	.	TRBD2	TGTGCCAGTAGTATAGGGACTAGCGGGGGCTCCTACAATGAGCAGTTCTTC	CASSIGTSGGSYNEQFF
TRBV9	TRBJ1-6	.	.	TGTGCCAGCAGCGCGTTACCTTATAATTCACCCCTCCACTTT	CASSALPYNSPLHF
TRBV5-1	TRBJ1-3	.	.	TGCGCCAGCAGCTCGGACGGCTCTGGAAACACCATATATTTT	CASSSDGSGNTIYF
TRBV4-1	TRBJ2-5	.	TRBD2	TGCGCCAGCAGCCAAGAAAGGACTAGCGGGGGACGCCAGTACTTC	CASSQERTSGGRQYF
TRBV7-2	TRBJ2-5	.	.	TGTGCCAGCAGCCGATCGGGGGAGGAGACCCAGTACTTC	CASSRSGEETQYF
TRBV28	TRBJ1-1	once	.	TGTGCCAGCAGACTTCTAATGAACACTGAAGCTTTCTTT	CASRLLMNTEAFF
TRBV11-2	TRBJ1-3	.	.	TGTGCCAGCAGCTTAGGGGTTCGAATAAACACCATATATTTT	CASSLGVRINTIYF